The 3 T cell receptor beta chains listed next were all sequenced from one sample in a study of identical twins. TCRdb reprocessed the 5' RACE reads via MiXCR and lists one record per CDR3 protein. The sample yields hundreds of thousands of distinct CDR3 sequences, about 7.5% seen once. This same sample was also taken into another study, of yellow fever vaccine responses in identical twins.

Sequencing was carried out using memory (CD45RO+) T cells sorted from blood. These TCRs come from a woman under 30 in good health.

This clonotype turned up a few times. The chain combines TRBV7-9 with TRBJ2-7, with 9 bases fitting TRBD2. V lost 5 bases and J lost 11; bases outside the gene matches: 16. The germline V gene has CDR1 SEHNR and CDR2 FQNEAQ (reference sequence). The CDR3 is 15 residues long. The DNA for the CDR3 is TGTGCCAGCAGCCCCCCCCTTAGCGGGGGAATGGGGGAGTACTTC. Protein sequence: CASSPPLSGGMGEYF.

This clonotype was picked up a small number of times. The rearrangement links TRBV3-1 to TRBJ2-3, with TRBD2 matching over 15 bases. CDR3 size: 16 residues. The ends lost 5 bases at V and 4 bases at J; junction bases unmatched: 4. Germline CDR1 is LGHDT and CDR2 is YNNKEL (reference sequence). CDR3 nucleotides: TGTGCCAGCAGCAAAAGGACTAGCGGGAGGGCAGATACGCAGTATTTT. Its protein product is CASSKRTSGRADTQYF.

This clonotype showed up just a few times. V gene TRBV27 combines with J gene TRBJ1-1; 8 nucleotides line up with TRBD1. V dropped 5 bases and J dropped 4; count of bases not matched to a gene: 9. The CDR3 loop spans 15 amino acids. In germline, CDR1 is MNHEY, CDR2 SMNVEV (reference sequence). The CDR3 DNA reads TGTGCCAGCAGTCCCTATACAGGGGGGAGCACTGAAGCTTTCTTT. It is translated as CASSPYTGGSTEAFF.